This is a list of T cell receptor beta chains from one sample in a study of shared clonotypes between healthy human individuals. Profiled with immunoSEQ multiplex PCR; TCRdb holds only in-frame clones, not every one. The data show 2,500,000 or so clones, approximately 94% seen once. The sample comprised naive CD4+ T cells from PBMCs. Receptor source: a man aged 18-30 years in good health. Some clones in this sample may be carry-over from other donors' samples. Each CDR3 is given with its conserved first and last residue. Each record gives: J gene, V gene, D gene, CDR3 protein, CDR3 DNA. A D gene is named only where the DNA matches it firmly.

J: TRBJ1-3
V: TRBV6-5
D: .
CDR3: CASRALDSRPNTIYF
DNA: TGTGCCAGCCGAGCCTTGGACAGCCGACCAAACACCATATATTTT

J: TRBJ2-1
V: TRBV7-3
D: TRBD1
CDR3: CASSIDRAREQFF
DNA: TGTGCCAGCAGCATTGACAGGGCTAGGGAGCAGTTCTTC

J: TRBJ1-1
V: TRBV29-1
D: .
CDR3: CSVERLLNTEAFF
DNA: TGCAGCGTTGAGAGGCTCCTGAACACTGAAGCTTTCTTT

J: TRBJ2-5
V: TRBV4-2
D: TRBD1
CDR3: CASSQGQGRETQYF
DNA: TGTGCCAGCAGCCAGGGACAGGGGAGGGAGACCCAGTACTTC

J: TRBJ2-7
V: TRBV28
D: .
CDR3: CASRPPAGNYEQYF
DNA: TGTGCCAGCCGCCCCCCGGCAGGCAACTACGAGCAGTACTTC

J: TRBJ1-6
V: TRBV4-1
D: .
CDR3: CASSQEGPDSPLHF
DNA: TGCGCCAGCAGCCAAGAGGGTCCGGATTCACCCCTCCACTTT

J: TRBJ2-1
V: TRBV7-9
D: .
CDR3: CASSLLNEQFF
DNA: TGTGCCAGCAGCTTACTAAATGAGCAGTTCTTC

J: TRBJ1-2
V: TRBV6-5
D: .
CDR3: CASSRRANYGYTF
DNA: TGTGCCAGCAGCCGAAGAGCTAACTATGGCTACACCTTC

J: TRBJ2-1
V: TRBV4-2
D: TRBD2
CDR3: CASSQSLVWAGGKHEQFF
DNA: TGTGCCAGCAGCCAATCCCTGGTTTGGGCGGGAGGTAAGCATGAGCAGTTCTTC

J: TRBJ1-3
V: TRBV9
D: .
CDR3: CASSFSGNTIYF
DNA: TGTGCCAGCAGCTTTAGCGGAAACACCATATATTTT

J: TRBJ2-3
V: TRBV15
D: TRBD1
CDR3: CATSRGQGADTQYF
DNA: TGTGCCACCAGCAGGGGACAGGGGGCAGATACGCAGTATTTT

J: TRBJ2-5
V: TRBV4-1
D: .
CDR3: CASSQILEETQYF
DNA: TGCGCCAGCAGCCAAATCCTTGAAGAGACCCAGTACTTC

J: TRBJ2-5
V: TRBV28
D: .
CDR3: CASSFQLGGRGTQYF
DNA: TGTGCCAGCAGTTTTCAGCTAGGGGGACGGGGGACCCAGTACTTC

J: TRBJ2-2
V: TRBV7-9
D: .
CDR3: CATQLGEDYGELFF
DNA: TGTGCCACCCAATTGGGAGAGGATTACGGGGAGCTGTTTTTT

J: TRBJ1-1
V: TRBV6-5
D: .
CDR3: CASSTGGTETEAFF
DNA: TGTGCCAGCAGTACGGGTGGGACGGAAACTGAAGCTTTCTTT

J: TRBJ2-1
V: TRBV7-2
D: TRBD2
CDR3: CASSSGLAGTVEQFF
DNA: TGTGCCAGCAGCTCGGGACTAGCGGGGACGGTTGAGCAGTTCTTC

J: TRBJ2-1
V: TRBV27
D: TRBD2
CDR3: CASSYSLAETSYNEQFF
DNA: TGTGCCAGCAGTTATAGCCTAGCGGAGACCTCCTACAATGAGCAGTTCTTC

J: TRBJ2-3
V: TRBV7-3
D: TRBD2
CDR3: CASSLRRGGTDTQYF
DNA: TGTGCCAGCAGCTTACGCCGGGGGGGCACAGATACGCAGTATTTT

J: TRBJ2-1
V: TRBV19
D: TRBD2
CDR3: CASSLLAGGNNEQFF
DNA: TGTGCCAGTAGCTTACTAGCGGGAGGGAACAATGAGCAGTTCTTC

J: TRBJ1-5
V: TRBV5-5
D: .
CDR3: CASTTGLGGSDRLQPQHF
DNA: TGTGCCAGCACAACGGGACTCGGGGGTTCAGATCGGCTTCAGCCCCAGCATTTT

J: TRBJ2-2
V: TRBV25-1
D: TRBD2
CDR3: CASSLAGRTGELFF
DNA: TGTGCCAGCAGTCTAGCGGGACGAACCGGGGAGCTGTTTTTT

J: TRBJ2-5
V: TRBV11-2
D: .
CDR3: CASSWAGQETQYF
DNA: TGTGCCAGCAGCTGGGCAGGACAAGAGACCCAGTACTTC

J: TRBJ1-1
V: TRBV19
D: .
CDR3: CASSLPGEWTEAFF
DNA: TGTGCCAGTAGTCTCCCCGGGGAGTGGACTGAAGCTTTCTTT

J: TRBJ2-7
V: TRBV5-4
D: .
CDR3: CASSLVASTYEQYF
DNA: TGTGCCAGCAGCTTGGTTGCCAGCACCTACGAGCAGTACTTC

J: TRBJ2-7
V: TRBV7-2
D: TRBD2
CDR3: CASSTRRGGAPYEQYF
DNA: TGTGCCAGCAGCACCAGGCGGGGGGGAGCACCCTACGAGCAGTACTTC

J: TRBJ2-2
V: TRBV7-9
D: .
CDR3: CASSPEGFRVITGELFF
DNA: TGTGCCAGCAGCCCCGAGGGGTTCAGGGTGATCACCGGGGAGCTGTTTTTT

J: TRBJ1-3
V: TRBV27
D: .
CDR3: CASSLSFSGASGNTIYF
DNA: TGTGCCAGCAGTTTATCCTTCTCGGGGGCGTCGGGAAACACCATATATTTT

J: TRBJ2-2
V: TRBV7-3
D: TRBD1
CDR3: CASSLEWGQGVSGELFF
DNA: TGTGCCAGCAGCTTAGAATGGGGACAGGGAGTCTCCGGGGAGCTGTTTTTT

J: TRBJ2-3
V: TRBV28
D: .
CDR3: CASSFSGGTDTQYF
DNA: TGTGCCAGCAGTTTCTCTGGGGGCACAGATACGCAGTATTTT

J: TRBJ2-7
V: TRBV4-1
D: TRBD1
CDR3: CASRLGQGRTYEQYF
DNA: TGCGCCAGCAGACTAGGACAGGGGCGGACCTACGAGCAGTACTTC

J: TRBJ1-2
V: TRBV5-3
D: .
CDR3: CARSASQDFYGYTF
DNA: TGTGCCAGAAGCGCATCACAGGATTTCTATGGCTACACCTTC

J: TRBJ1-2
V: TRBV28
D: .
CDR3: CASSFGFPYGYTF
DNA: TGTGCCAGCAGTTTCGGTTTCCCCTATGGCTACACCTTC